The sequence of this T cell receptor beta chain was determined in a study of OX40 agonist ivuxolimab in advanced cancers. The overall study: Mean age approximately 55 years, range roughly 23 to 79; about 85% male. Regarding the study as a whole: Expanded clones belonging to CD8+ T cells outnumbered, on average, those of CD4+.

The V end lost 11 bases, the J end lost 5 bases, and 16 bases lay between the germline ends. The CDR3 extends over 12 amino acids. Germline lookup yields CDR1 MNHNY and CDR2 SVGAGI (reference sequence). Details on this clone: Its antigen is currently unknown.

Blood samples were obtained at baseline, cycle 4 day 1, and cycle 7 day 1. Assay used: immunoSEQ multiplex PCR; TCRdb lists only in-frame clones, some missing. The table has fewer than 130,000 clones, roughly nine tenths seen once; the top ten hold about 0.25%. The receptor comes from an adult with an advanced solid tumor such as melanoma, head and neck, liver or kidney cancer. The V gene is TRBV6-6, the J gene TRBJ2-7, with D possibly called TRBD1 or TRBD2 (5 bases each). This specimen was CD4+ or CD8+ T cells sorted from blood, taken in a trial of the OX40 agonist ivuxolimab. CDR3 nucleotide sequence: TGTGCCGGTTCGGCCGGGGCGAACGAGCAGTACTTC. It yields the protein CAGSAGANEQYF.